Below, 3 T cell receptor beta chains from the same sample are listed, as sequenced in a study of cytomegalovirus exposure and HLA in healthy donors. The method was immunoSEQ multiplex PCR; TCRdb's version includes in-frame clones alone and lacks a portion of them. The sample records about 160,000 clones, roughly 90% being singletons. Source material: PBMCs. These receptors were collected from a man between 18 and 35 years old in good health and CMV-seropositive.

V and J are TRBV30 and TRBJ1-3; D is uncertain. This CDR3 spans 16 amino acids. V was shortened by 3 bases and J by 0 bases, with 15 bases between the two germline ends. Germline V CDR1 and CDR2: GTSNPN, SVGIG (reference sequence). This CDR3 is CAWSETFMSSGNTIYF. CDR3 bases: TGTGCCTGGAGCGAAACCTTCATGAGCTCTGGAAACACCATATATTTT.

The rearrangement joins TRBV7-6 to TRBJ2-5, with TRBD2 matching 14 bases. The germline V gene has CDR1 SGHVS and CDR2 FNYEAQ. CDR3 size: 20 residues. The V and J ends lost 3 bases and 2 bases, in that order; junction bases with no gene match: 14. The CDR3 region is CASSFMPGLAGVDGQETQYF. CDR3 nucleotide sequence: TGTGCCAGCAGCTTTATGCCGGGACTAGCGGGAGTGGATGGACAAGAGACCCAGTACTTC. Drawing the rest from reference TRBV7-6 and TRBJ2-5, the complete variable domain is GAGVSQSPRYKVTKRGQDVALRCDPISGHVSLYWYRQALGQGPEFLTYFNYEAQQDKSGLPNDRFSAERPEGSISTLTIQRTEQRDSAMYRCASSFMPGLAGVDGQETQYFGPGTRLLVL.

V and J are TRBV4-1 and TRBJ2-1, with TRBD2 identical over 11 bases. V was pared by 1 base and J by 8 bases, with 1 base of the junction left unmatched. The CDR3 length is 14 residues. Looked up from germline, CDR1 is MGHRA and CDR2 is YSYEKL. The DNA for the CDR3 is TGCGCCAGCAGCCAAGGACTAGCGGGATATGAGCAGTTCTTC. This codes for CASSQGLAGYEQFF.